A single sample gave rise to the 5 T cell receptor beta chains below, sequenced in a study of cytomegalovirus exposure and HLA in healthy donors. Using immunoSEQ multiplex PCR, the repertoire was profiled, and TCRdb retains in-frame clones only, with some absent. The table records under 200,000 clones, around 88% of them present only once. The specimen sequenced was PBMCs. Receptors were obtained from a young woman in good health and CMV-seronegative.

The chain has TRBV19 and TRBJ1-1, with D possibly being TRBD1 (5 bases). V shed 6 bases and J shed 1 base, with 9 bases lying between them. The CDR3 has 13 amino acids. Per the germline V gene, CDR1 is LNHDA and CDR2 is SQIVND (reference sequence). Written as DNA, the CDR3 is TGTGCCAGTAGAAAGACAGCGAACACTGAAGCTTTCTTT. Amino acids: CASRKTANTEAFF.

The chain couples TRBV28 to TRBJ2-3; the D gene is possibly TRBD2 (6 bases). CDR3 length: 14 amino acids. The germline V and J ends were trimmed by 4 bases and 2 bases, with 10 bases remaining between them. The germline CDR1 and CDR2 sequences are MDHEN and SYDVKM. The DNA of the CDR3 is TGTGCCAGCAGTTCTGGAGGGCTCACAGATACGCAGTATTTT. It codes for CASSSGGLTDTQYF.

This chain uses TRBV15 with TRBJ2-2, with 13 bases that match TRBD2. J lost 0 bases, V lost 3 bases, and 7 bases had no gene match. Germline V gives CDR1 LNHNV, CDR2 YYDKDF (reference sequence). The CDR3 sequence is 19 residues long. The CDR3, as DNA: TGTGCCACCAGCAGCATGGGACTAGCGGGGACCCCGAACACCGGGGAGCTGTTTTTT. This codes for CATSSMGLAGTPNTGELFF.

V gene TRBV5-6 combines with J gene TRBJ2-3; 8 nucleotides match TRBD2. The ends lost 6 bases at V and 3 bases at J; junction bases unmatched: 12. Per the germline V gene, CDR1 is SGHDT and CDR2 is YYEEEE. This CDR3 has 16 amino acids. The CDR3 DNA reads as TGTGCCAGCACCGCCAGAGACGGGAGGGGAACAGATACGCAGTATTTT. This encodes CASTARDGRGTDTQYF.

The chain joins TRBV7-8 to TRBJ1-4, with D uncertain. CDR1 SGHVS and CDR2 FQNEAQ come from the germline V gene. Trimming pared 1 base from V and 5 bases from J, leaving 14 bases between. The CDR3 is 16 residues long. CDR3 DNA sequence: TGTGCCAGCAGCTTAGGGTCTGGGCAACGCAATGAAAAACTGTTTTTT. Protein: CASSLGSGQRNEKLFF. Together with reference TRBV7-8 and TRBJ1-4, the CDR3 gives the full variable domain: GAGVSQSPRYKVAKRGQDVALRCDPISGHVSLFWYQQALGQGPEFLTYFQNEAQLDKSGLPSDRFFAERPEGSVSTLKIQRTQQEDSAVYLCASSLGSGQRNEKLFFGSGTQLSVL.